This entry describes one T cell receptor (beta chain). Its antigen is as yet unknown. A read error may explain this, as a much larger clone is one base away. This sample is drawn from a study of T cells in Graves' hyperthyroidism and ophthalmopathy. Study as a whole: Once the initial diagnosis was made, peripheral blood was obtained before any treatment. Study-level findings and limits: Blood held most thyroid clonotypes expanded above 0.001 frequency. The model made its ophthalmopathy prediction, and onset followed a median roughly 6.5 months later.

There were TCR beta CDR3 regions amplified from RNA transcripts. Researchers ran a first-round RT-PCR on the TCR CDR3 using the HTBI primer set. TCRdb fed the multiplex PCR reads into MiXCR, producing one record per CDR3 protein. The repertoire holds 400,000 to 550,000 distinct CDR3 sequences, approximately 25% seen once, with approximately 10% in the top ten. Germline CDR1 SEHNR, CDR2 FQNEAQ (reference sequence). CDR3 length: 15 residues. The clonotype was recovered from a woman in her thirties with Graves' ophthalmopathy. Sequencing was carried out using blood. The genes are TRBV7-9 and TRBJ2-7, with TRBD2 identical over 7 bases. Written as DNA, the CDR3 is TGTGCCAGCTGCTTCATAGCGGGCGAGACCTACGAGCAGTACTTC. Translated, it gives CASCFIAGETYEQYF.